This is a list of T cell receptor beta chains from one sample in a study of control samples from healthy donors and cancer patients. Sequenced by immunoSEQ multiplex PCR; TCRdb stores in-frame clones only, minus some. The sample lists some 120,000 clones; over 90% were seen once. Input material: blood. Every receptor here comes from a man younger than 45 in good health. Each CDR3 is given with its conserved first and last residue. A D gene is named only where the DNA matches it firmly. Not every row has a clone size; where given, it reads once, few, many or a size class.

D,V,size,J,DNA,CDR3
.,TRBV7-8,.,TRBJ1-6,TGTGCCAGCAGCCCCAGCGCCGTTTCTGGGCAGCGATATAATTCACCCCTCCACTTT,CASSPSAVSGQRYNSPLHF
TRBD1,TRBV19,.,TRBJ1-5,TGTGCCAGTAGTACGACAGGGCGCGGCAATCAGCCCCAGCATTTT,CASSTTGRGNQPQHF
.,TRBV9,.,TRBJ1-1,TGTGCCAGCAGCGGGGCGTCGGGGAACACTGAAGCTTTCTTT,CASSGASGNTEAFF
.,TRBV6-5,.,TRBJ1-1,TGTGCCAGCAGTTACTCGCAAGGGAACACTGAAGCTTTCTTT,CASSYSQGNTEAFF
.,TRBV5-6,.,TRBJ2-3,TGTGCCAGCAGCTTACGGGACACCTCATGGGATACGCAGTATTTT,CASSLRDTSWDTQYF
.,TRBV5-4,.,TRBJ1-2,TGTGCCAGCAGCTCCTGGGACACCTCATGGTATGGCTACACCTTC,CASSSWDTSWYGYTF
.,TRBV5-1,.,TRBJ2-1,TGCGCCAGCAGCGAGGCCGGGGGCTCCTACAATGAGCAGTTCTTC,CASSEAGGSYNEQFF
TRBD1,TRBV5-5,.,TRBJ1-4,TGTGCCAGCAGCGCGGGCAGGACAGGGGGAGTAGAAAAACTGTTTTTT,CASSAGRTGGVEKLFF
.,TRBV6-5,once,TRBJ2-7,TGTGCCAGCAGCCCCCGGCAGGTCTACGAGCAGTACTTC,CASSPRQVYEQYF
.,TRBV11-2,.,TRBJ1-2,TGTGCCAGCAGCACCTACTCAGGGGTCCCTAACTATGGCTACACCTTC,CASSTYSGVPNYGYTF
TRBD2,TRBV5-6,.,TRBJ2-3,TGTGCCAGCAGCCCTGACCGGGACTACACGCAGTATTTT,CASSPDRDYTQYF
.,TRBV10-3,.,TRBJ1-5,TGTGCCATCAGTGAGTCCATAACAGCTAATAGCAATCAGCCCCAGCATTTT,CAISESITANSNQPQHF
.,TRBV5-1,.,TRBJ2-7,TGCGCCAGCAGCTTGGACCGCGGGCCCTCCTACGAGCAGTACTTC,CASSLDRGPSYEQYF
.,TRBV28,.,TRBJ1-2,TGTGCCAGCAGTTTACCCCAGGGGGGCTACACCTTC,CASSLPQGGYTF
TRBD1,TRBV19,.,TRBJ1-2,TGTGCCAGTAGTATTGTCCGGACAGGGGGTCGCGGCTACACCTTC,CASSIVRTGGRGYTF
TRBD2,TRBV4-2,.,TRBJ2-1,TGTGCCAGCAGCCAAGTTGGCCTAGCGGGGGGTAATGAGCAGTTCTTC,CASSQVGLAGGNEQFF
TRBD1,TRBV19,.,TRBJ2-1,TGTGCCAGTAGTATGGCTGGGACAGGTAGCTCCTACAATGAGCAGTTCTTC,CASSMAGTGSSYNEQFF
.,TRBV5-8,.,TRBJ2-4,TGTGCCAGCAGCTTGGCCGAAGGGATAGGCAAAAACATTCAGTACTTC,CASSLAEGIGKNIQYF
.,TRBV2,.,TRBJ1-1,TGTGCCAGCAGTGAATTGAGCAGGAGGAACACTGAAGCTTTCTTT,CASSELSRRNTEAFF
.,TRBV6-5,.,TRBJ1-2,TGTGCCAGCAGACCACCCGGGACCATACGTGACTACACCTTC,CASRPPGTIRDYTF
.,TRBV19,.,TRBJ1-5,TGTGCCAGTACCTCACAGGGTGCTACGTTCGGGCAGCCCCAGCATTTT,CASTSQGATFGQPQHF
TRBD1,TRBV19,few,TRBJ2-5,TGTGCCAGTAGTCCGGACAGGGAAACGGGGCAAGAGACCCAGTACTTC,CASSPDRETGQETQYF
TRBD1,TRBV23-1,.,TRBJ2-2,TGCGCCAGCAGTCACTCGACAGGGAACGGGGAGCTGTTTTTT,CASSHSTGNGELFF
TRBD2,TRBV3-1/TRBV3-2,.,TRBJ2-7,TGTGCCAGCAGCCAAGGACCTAGCGGGGGATACGAGCAGTACTTC,CASSQGPSGGYEQYF
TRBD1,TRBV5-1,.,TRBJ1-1,TGCGCCAGCAGCACCGGACAGGGTACTGAAGCTTTCTTT,CASSTGQGTEAFF
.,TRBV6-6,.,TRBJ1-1,TGTGCCAGCAGTCTGGGGGGAAGAACTGAAGCTTTCTTT,CASSLGGRTEAFF
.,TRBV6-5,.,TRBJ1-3,TGTGCCAGCACCCCTATCTCGCTGAAAGGAAACACCATATATTTT,CASTPISLKGNTIYF
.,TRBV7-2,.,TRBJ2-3,TGTGCCAGCAGCTTATTCCAACGGATCACAGATACGCAGTATTTT,CASSLFQRITDTQYF
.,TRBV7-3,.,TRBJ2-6,TGTGCCAGCAGCCCCCCGGGGGCCAACGTCCTGACTTTC,CASSPPGANVLTF
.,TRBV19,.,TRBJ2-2,TGTGCCAGTTGGGGGGGGCCGATGGCCGGGGAGCTGTTTTTT,CASWGGPMAGELFF
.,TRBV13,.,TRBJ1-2,TGTGCCAGCAGCCCCTGGTCCCGGCAGGACTATGGCTACACCTTC,CASSPWSRQDYGYTF
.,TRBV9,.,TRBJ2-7,TGTGCCAGCAGCCTCCCCGGGACTCCGCAGTACTTC,CASSLPGTPQYF
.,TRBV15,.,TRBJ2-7,TGTGCCACCAGCAGAGATGGACAGTTCTCCTACGAGCAGTACTTC,CATSRDGQFSYEQYF
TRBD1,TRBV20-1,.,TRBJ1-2,TGCAGTGCGAGTACAGGGGGCTATGGCTACACCTTC,CSASTGGYGYTF
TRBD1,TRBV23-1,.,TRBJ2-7,TGCGCCAGCAGTCATAAAATTTCGGGACAGGGGGCTTACGAGCAGTACTTC,CASSHKISGQGAYEQYF